The entry below gives a single T cell receptor beta chain sequence along with its context. Sequencing was performed with immunoSEQ multiplex PCR; in TCRdb, only in-frame clones are kept and a portion is missing. The data contain 130,000 to 150,000 clones, roughly 80% of them seen just once; the ten biggest clones take up 6.2%. This record comes from a study of blood T cell repertoires in COVID-19. The V and J ends lost 2 bases and 2 bases respectively, with 13 bases between them. Germline CDR1 and CDR2: MGHRA and YSYEKL. This CDR3 has 15 residues. This receptor was identified in a woman in her forties who had recovered from COVID-19. The sample consisted of PBMCs or T cells enriched from blood (not recorded which). The V and J genes are TRBV4-1 and TRBJ2-7, with D perhaps matching TRBD2 (5 bases). CDR3 region: CASSQSPGETYEQYF. In DNA form, the CDR3 reads TGCGCCAGCAGCCAATCTCCCGGGGAGACCTACGAGCAGTACTTC.